This TCR beta chain was identified during a study of shared clonotypes between healthy human individuals. This clone was found a few times. Germline CDR1 reads SGHAT; CDR2 reads FQNNGV. This CDR3 spans 12 amino acids. Trimming stripped 5 bases from V and 13 bases from J, with 17 bases between. The table came from immunoSEQ multiplex PCR; TCRdb's copy has only in-frame clones and leaves some out. The data show over 400,000 clones, more than 95% seen once. This sequence joins TRBV11-2 and TRBJ1-2; D is undetermined. Sequences were obtained from naive CD4+ T cells sorted from blood. Sample subset: CD45RA+ positively selected. This receptor was identified in a woman in her 30s in good health. In DNA form, the CDR3 reads TGTGCCAGCAGCCCGGCAGTCCCCGGAGGCACCTTC. Translating it yields CASSPAVPGGTF.